The 11 T cell receptor beta chains below all came from one sample that was sequenced in a study of T cells in Graves' hyperthyroidism and ophthalmopathy. RNA transcripts yielded amplified TCR beta CDR3 regions. A first-round RT-PCR of the TCR CDR3 used the HTBI primer set. In TCRdb, the multiplex PCR reads were re-called with MiXCR into one record per CDR3 protein. The sample carries under 350,000 distinct CDR3 sequences, approximately 13% recorded once. The sequenced sample consisted of blood. These receptors were obtained from a middle-aged woman with Graves' ophthalmopathy.

In this sample, this clonotype turned up many times. The genes are TRBV28 and TRBJ2-7; 8 bases map to TRBD2. Germline V gene data show CDR1 as MDHEN and CDR2 as SYDVKM. This CDR3 spans 13 amino acids. The V gene end was trimmed by 3 bases and the J gene end by 6 bases; junction bases not matched to a gene: 4. The CDR3 region has the DNA TGTGCCAGCAGTTTCGGGAGGGTTGCCGAGCAGTACTTC. This sequence encodes CASSFGRVAEQYF.

The chain recombines TRBV27 with TRBJ2-5; 8 nucleotides match TRBD2. Germline V gives CDR1 MNHEY, CDR2 SMNVEV (reference sequence). V gave up 5 bases and J gave up 1 base; unmatched junction bases: 3. This CDR3 has 14 residues. DNA of the CDR3: TGTGCCAGCAGTAGACTAGCGACCCAAGAGACCCAGTACTTC. It translates to CASSRLATQETQYF.

V gene TRBV29-1 combines with J gene TRBJ2-3; D is perhaps TRBD1 or TRBD2 (6 bases each). V gave up 4 bases and J gave up 6 bases, with 17 bases separating them. Germline V lookup: CDR1 SQVTM, CDR2 ANQGSEA. The CDR3 totals 14 residues. Written as DNA, the CDR3 is TGCAGCGTTGGGGGGGCGACGTACTCCGATACGCAGTATTTT. It specifies CSVGGATYSDTQYF.

This clonotype was counted between two and nine times. This chain joins TRBV11-2 and TRBJ2-5; the match to TRBD2 covers 7 bases. V lost 5 bases and J lost 5; bases outside the gene matches: 5. In germline, CDR1 is SGHAT, CDR2 FQNNGV. This CDR3 is 13 amino acids long. The CDR3 region is CASSVGAGETQYF. CDR3 nucleotide sequence: TGTGCCAGCAGCGTCGGAGCGGGGGAGACCCAGTACTTC.

This clonotype was observed many times. The J gene is TRBJ1-1, the V gene TRBV20-1, with a weak D call TRBD1 (5 bases). V lost 8 bases and J lost 6, with 16 bases in between. Germline V CDR1 and CDR2: DFQATT, SNEGSKA (reference sequence). The CDR3 has 12 amino acids. The CDR3 nucleotides read TGCAGTTTCGGAGCAGGGCGATCTGAAGCTTTCTTT. Amino acid sequence: CSFGAGRSEAFF.

This clonotype was picked up many times. V is TRBV29-1 and J is TRBJ2-7; TRBD1 aligns across 9 bases. The J segment lost 3 bases and the V segment lost 8 bases, leaving 11 bases of the junction unmatched. In germline, CDR1 is SQVTM, CDR2 ANQGSEA. This CDR3 has 14 amino acids. Here the CDR3 DNA reads TGCAGCCCCCGGAGGAGGACAGGGGTCTACGAGCAGTACTTC. Its protein is CSPRRRTGVYEQYF.

For this clonotype: A much bigger clone sits one base away, suggesting this may be a read error. The chain is built from TRBV6-5 and TRBJ2-7, with no clear D. The germline V gene has CDR1 MNHEY and CDR2 SVGAGI. The CDR3 runs 14 residues. This CDR3 reads CASSYDVGSCEQYF. CDR3 coding DNA: TGTGCCAGCAGTTACGACGTAGGATCCTGCGAGCAGTACTTC.

The chain carries TRBV19 and TRBJ1-2; possible D gene TRBD1, 6 bases. The CDR3 covers 14 residues. Germline V gene data show CDR1 as LNHDA and CDR2 as SQIVND (reference sequence). The V and J ends lost 5 bases and 7 bases respectively, with 17 bases between them. CDR3 sequence reads: CASSFQPTGIGYTF. In DNA, the CDR3 is TGTGCCAGTAGTTTCCAGCCGACAGGAATTGGCTACACCTTC.

This clonotype was counted only a few times. This CDR3 reads CSVEDPGREETQYF. CDR3 bases: TGCAGCGTTGAAGATCCCGGCAGGGAAGAGACCCAGTACTTC. This rearrangement joins TRBV29-1 to TRBJ2-5; D is perhaps TRBD1 (5 bases). In germline, CDR1 is SQVTM, CDR2 ANQGSEA. Deletions cut 0 bases from V and 3 bases from J, with 11 bases between. The CDR3 loop spans 14 amino acids.

This clonotype was seen only a few times. DNA of the CDR3: TGTGCCAGCAGCGCAGGTATAGGGGGCGAGGAAGAGACCCAGTACTTC. This translates into CASSAGIGGEEETQYF. V is TRBV7-9 and J is TRBJ2-5, with TRBD1 matching 7 bases. The ends lost 5 bases at V and 3 bases at J; junction bases unmatched: 12. CDR1 is SEHNR and CDR2 is FQNEAQ in the germline V gene (reference sequence). CDR3 length: 16 residues. The full variable domain, completed using reference TRBV7-9 and TRBJ2-5, is DTGVSQNPRHKITKRGQNVTFRCDPISEHNRLYWYRQTLGQGPEFLTYFQNEAQLEKSRLLSDRFSAERPKGSFSTLEIQRTEQGDSAMYLCASSAGIGGEEETQYFGPGTRLLVL.

This clonotype has at least ten counts. V usage is TRBV7-8 and J usage is TRBJ2-1; 8 bases line up with TRBD2. The V gene end was trimmed by 0 bases and the J gene end by 8 bases; junction bases not matched to a gene: 6. Per germline, CDR1 SGHVS and CDR2 FQNEAQ. CDR3 length: 15 residues. CDR3 amino acids: CASSLALAGLDEQFF. The DNA of the CDR3 is TGTGCCAGCAGCTTAGCTCTAGCGGGCCTCGATGAGCAGTTCTTC.